This T cell receptor (beta chain) was sequenced in a study of OX40 agonist ivuxolimab in advanced cancers. Sequencing was performed with immunoSEQ multiplex PCR; in TCRdb, only in-frame clones are kept and a portion is missing. The repertoire holds 76,000 or so clones, with about 88% as singletons. The CDR3 is 15 amino acids. V shed 1 base and J 2 bases; nucleotides not matched to a gene: 6. Germline values: CDR1 SGHNT, CDR2 YYREEE (reference sequence). This sequence joins TRBV5-4 and TRBJ2-7; TRBD2 aligns across 7 bases. The sequence derives from an adult with an advanced solid tumor such as melanoma, head and neck, liver or kidney cancer. Specimen: CD4+ or CD8+ T cells sorted from blood, collected in a trial of the OX40 agonist ivuxolimab. CDR3 DNA: TGTGCCAGCAGCTTGAGGGGAGGGTTCACCTACGAGCAGTACTTC. Its protein is CASSLRGGFTYEQYF.